The clone carrying this TCR beta chain was observed a handful of times. Extracted RNA was reverse transcribed, and the resulting cDNA served as sequencing template. Profiled with immunoSEQ multiplex PCR; TCRdb holds only in-frame clones, not every one. The profile covers approximately 220,000 clones, with around two fifths appearing a single time and 0.48% taken by the ten largest. The data belong to a study of CD8+ T cells in alopecia areata. Overall study context: Tofacitinib administration to treated patients was oral, at 5 to 10 mg twice daily.

Described treatment: oral pan-JAK inhibitor, 5-10 mg twice daily. Individuals with alopecia areata gave both lesional scalp punch biopsies and peripheral blood for collection. The CDR3 sequence is 13 residues long. Looked up from germline, CDR1 is GTSNPN and CDR2 is SVGIG (reference sequence). This chain links TRBV30 with TRBJ2-3, with TRBD1 matching over 12 bases. This TCR came from a human donor with alopecia areata. Here the sequenced sample was CD4+ T cells sorted from blood, taken at week 34, from a patient treated with tofacitinib. CDR3 amino acids: CAWGQGATDTQYF. In nucleotides, the CDR3 is TGTGCATGGGGACAGGGGGCCACAGATACGCAGTATTTT.